A single T cell receptor (beta chain) is shown here with its context. Its antigen is not known. The data belong to a study of T cells after yellow fever vaccination. With V trimmed by 6 bases and J by 2 bases, 6 bases remained unmatched. CDR3 length: 16 amino acids. Germline V lookup: CDR1 SQVTM, CDR2 ANQGSEA. TCRdb reanalysed the 5' RACE reads using MiXCR and keeps one entry per CDR3 protein. The data contain around 550,000 distinct CDR3 sequences, about 19% of them singletons. Study-wide points: A minor fraction of clonotypes spanned both CD4 and CD8 compartments.

V usage is TRBV29-1 and J usage is TRBJ2-5; TRBD2 matches at 16 bases. The receptor's source is a man aged 25 to 45 who received the YFV17D yellow fever vaccine. The sequenced sample was PBMCs, obtained 15 days after the yellow fever booster vaccination. Here the CDR3 DNA reads TGCAGCGTCGGAGGGACTAGCGGGAGGGGGCAAGAGACCCAGTACTTC. Translated: CSVGGTSGRGQETQYF.